This T cell receptor beta chain was retrieved from a study of T cells in Graves' hyperthyroidism and ophthalmopathy (dated by TCRdb to between 2018 and 2020). As for the study more broadly: To identify TCR V-J signatures that set the groups apart, the researchers used a discovery cohort of about a hundred patients, made up of 40 to 45 with Graves' ophthalmopathy and about 60 with stable Graves' hyperthyroidism. Thyroid tissue and blood T-cell repertoires from several Graves' hyperthyroidism patients were also compared in the study. For training and testing, the 100 or so patients in the discovery cohort were randomly divided in a 7:3 ratio. TCR Vbeta CDR3 sequencing of approximately 140 peripheral blood samples (43 ophthalmopathy, 70 to 85 hyperthyroidism and roughly 17 progressor patients) is reported in the paper. After blood sampling, hyperthyroidism patients were treated with methimazole at a starting dose of 30 mg daily, and ophthalmopathy patients were treated with high-dose intravenous methylprednisolone. Prospective prediction of ophthalmopathy was tested in an independent validation cohort consisting of fewer than 20 hyperthyroidism patients and about 17 patients who later progressed to ophthalmopathy. Results the study describes overall, beyond this receptor: No statistical method was used to set the sample size in advance, and investigators knew the group allocation. In validation, progression to ophthalmopathy was predicted by the model with 70.59% sensitivity and roughly 72% specificity, a median of approximately 6.5 months before onset. A model built on a 13 V-J signature distinguished ophthalmopathy from stable hyperthyroidism, reaching over 85% sensitivity and approximately 83% specificity in cross-validation and 80%/75% in testing. Most expanded thyroid clonotypes (frequency above 0.001) were also detected in blood, suggesting blood repertoires may reflect thyroid immune responses.

According to the germline V gene, CDR1 reads MNHEY and CDR2 reads SVGAGI. The CDR3 holds 14 amino acids from the cysteine to the phenylalanine. Just CDR3 DNA is preserved here, 42 bases in frame from base 1. V was cut back by 2 bases and J by 4 bases, leaving a gap of 11 bases between them. Amplification of TCR beta CDR3 regions was carried out from RNA transcripts. For the first round of RT-PCR on the TCR CDR3, the HTBI primer set was used together with the Qiagen OneStep RT-PCR kit. Libraries were constructed in a second round of multiplex PCR, after which size selection and purification were carried out. Paired-end sequencing of the libraries was performed with 100 bp reads on an Illumina HiSeq2000. From the authors' description of their analysis: Raw data were processed with SOAPnuke, discarding reads with adapters, uncalled bases, mean Phred below 15, or no exact constant-primer or identifier match. COPE v1.2.5 was used to merge high-quality paired reads, and clonotypes were defined as unique nucleotide sequences. Clonotypes were aligned to IMGT TRBV, TRBD and TRBJ reference segments using MiTCR v1.1. The analysis included only V-J combinations with a frequency above 0.0001, which together covered about 99% of the repertoires. The TCS score was defined as F50 (clonal expansion) divided by E x V (chaos), with BLOSUM62-based TCRdist calculated between CDR3 peptides within each V-J. Welch's t-statistics and random forest reduced roughly 500 V-J features to some 14, which were used in a naive Bayes classifier (R e1071). The similarity between thyroid and blood repertoires was quantified using the Morisita-Horn index. TCRdb reprocessing: public reads trimmed at Q25 with fastp, clones called with MiXCR, in-frame beta chains kept. Each CDR3 protein appears once, grouped with its most common genes and DNA. TCRdb, rather than the study authors, made the V and J calls. Recorded for this sample are 550,000 to 700,000 distinct CDR3 sequences; roughly 46% of them occurred a single time. The top ten hold over 15% of the sample.

A note on this clonotype: No cognate antigen has been identified for it. No base-level quality is on record; no much larger clone is a single base apart.

Any patient with an uncontrolled infection, another autoimmune disease, pregnancy or lactation was excluded. Clinical symptoms, serum thyroxine and TRAb, thyroid ultrasound, and orbital computed tomography formed the basis for the diagnoses. Total RNA was extracted using Trizol reagent, and RNA quality was assessed on an Agilent 2100 Bioanalyzer. The receptor's source is an adult woman with Graves' disease, either hyperthyroidism or ophthalmopathy (not recorded which). The chain joins TRBV6-5 to TRBJ1-2, with the D gene not clear enough to name. The source material was peripheral blood or thyroid tissue (not recorded which). The CDR3 amino acid sequence is: CASSYGPLGYGYTF. The DNA is as follows: TGTGCCAGCAGTTACGGCCCTCTCGGCTATGGCTACACCTTC.